The rows below give T cell receptor beta chains drawn from one sample of a study of blood T cell repertoires in COVID-19. Sequencing was performed with immunoSEQ multiplex PCR; in TCRdb, only in-frame clones are kept and a portion is missing. The sample records approximately 290,000 clones, around 89% being singletons. What was sequenced was peripheral blood. The receptor source for this set is a woman in her sixties with acute or convalescent COVID-19. Each CDR3 is given with its conserved first and last residue. Fields, in order: D gene, J gene, clone size, V gene, CDR3 protein, CDR3 DNA. A D gene is named only where the DNA matches it firmly. Some rows have no size entry. The others give once, few or many, or a class for an expanded clone.

D: .
J: TRBJ1-5
size: .
V: TRBV28
CDR3: CASRGGFGYSNQPQHF
DNA: TGTGCCAGCAGGGGGGGGTTTGGGTATAGCAATCAGCCCCAGCATTTT

D: TRBD1
J: TRBJ1-1
size: few
V: TRBV5-6
CDR3: CALHRGHMNTEAFF
DNA: TGTGCCCTCCACAGGGGGCACATGAACACTGAAGCTTTCTTT

D: .
J: TRBJ2-7
size: .
V: TRBV2
CDR3: CASRTIFTYEQYF
DNA: TGTGCCAGCCGGACTATATTTACCTACGAGCAGTACTTC

D: .
J: TRBJ1-2
size: .
V: TRBV3-1/TRBV3-2
CDR3: CASSQDIGGYGYTF
DNA: TGTGCCAGCAGCCAAGATATAGGGGGCTATGGCTACACCTTC

D: .
J: TRBJ1-1
size: .
V: TRBV30
CDR3: CAWSVPDRRALLAFF
DNA: TGTGCCTGGAGTGTACCCGACAGGCGGGCCCTATTAGCTTTCTTT

D: TRBD2
J: TRBJ2-7
size: .
V: TRBV27
CDR3: CASSLSLAGSEQYF
DNA: TGTGCCAGCAGTTTATCCCTAGCGGGAAGCGAGCAGTACTTC

D: TRBD2
J: TRBJ2-1
size: .
V: TRBV18
CDR3: CASSPLPVTGLAGHNEQFF
DNA: TGTGCCAGCTCACCACTGCCTGTGACGGGGCTAGCGGGGCACAATGAGCAGTTCTTC

D: TRBD2
J: TRBJ2-3
size: .
V: TRBV7-3
CDR3: CASSPGTSADTQYF
DNA: TGTGCCAGCAGCCCTGGGACTAGCGCAGATACGCAGTATTTT

D: .
J: TRBJ1-3
size: .
V: TRBV5-1
CDR3: CASSRDRPNSGNTIYF
DNA: TGCGCCAGCAGCCGCGACAGGCCTAACTCTGGAAACACCATATATTTT

D: .
J: TRBJ2-5
size: .
V: TRBV23-1
CDR3: CASSPRWLQYETQYF
DNA: TGCGCCAGCAGCCCCCGCTGGTTACAGTATGAGACCCAGTACTTC

D: TRBD1
J: TRBJ1-5
size: once
V: TRBV2
CDR3: CASSAGQHQPQHF
DNA: TGTGCCAGCAGTGCGGGACAGCATCAGCCCCAGCATTTT

D: TRBD2
J: TRBJ2-5
size: few
V: TRBV9
CDR3: CASSTSSGGRQETQYF
DNA: TGTGCCAGCAGCACTAGTAGCGGGGGGCGCCAAGAGACCCAGTACTTC

D: TRBD2
J: TRBJ2-6
size: .
V: TRBV28
CDR3: CASSLWGLSLSGANVLTF
DNA: TGTGCCAGCAGTTTATGGGGACTAAGCCTCTCTGGGGCCAACGTCCTGACTTTC

D: TRBD2
J: TRBJ2-5
size: once
V: TRBV7-2
CDR3: CASSLARGLGLAGGQETQYF
DNA: TGTGCCAGCAGCTTAGCTCGCGGACTAGGACTAGCGGGGGGGCAAGAGACCCAGTACTTC

D: TRBD1
J: TRBJ1-2
size: .
V: TRBV19
CDR3: CASSPNPGQGSGYTF
DNA: TGTGCCAGTAGCCCTAACCCTGGACAGGGAAGTGGCTACACCTTC

D: .
J: TRBJ1-2
size: .
V: TRBV5-1
CDR3: CASSSWTDHGYTF
DNA: TGCGCCAGCAGCTCTTGGACAGACCATGGCTACACCTTC

D: TRBD2
J: TRBJ2-7
size: many
V: TRBV4-1
CDR3: CASSPPGAGGRYEQYF
DNA: TGCGCCAGCAGCCCCCCCGGAGCGGGGGGGAGGTACGAGCAGTACTTC

D: TRBD1
J: TRBJ1-1
size: .
V: TRBV7-6
CDR3: CASSLAQGLDTEAFF
DNA: TGTGCCAGCAGCTTAGCACAGGGGCTAGACACTGAAGCTTTCTTT

D: .
J: TRBJ1-4
size: .
V: TRBV4-3
CDR3: CASSQDYRVAEKLFF
DNA: TGCGCCAGCAGCCAAGATTACAGGGTGGCGGAAAAACTGTTTTTT

D: TRBD1
J: TRBJ1-2
size: .
V: TRBV27
CDR3: CASGTGIYGYTF
DNA: TGTGCCAGCGGGACAGGGATCTATGGCTACACCTTC

D: TRBD1
J: TRBJ1-6
size: .
V: TRBV25-1
CDR3: CASSDPGQPTYNSPLHF
DNA: TGTGCCAGCAGTGACCCGGGACAGCCCACTTATAATTCACCCCTCCACTTT

D: .
J: TRBJ1-1
size: .
V: TRBV5-1
CDR3: CASSLEQGMDEAFF
DNA: TGCGCCAGCAGCTTGGAACAGGGTATGGATGAAGCTTTCTTT

D: .
J: TRBJ2-5
size: .
V: TRBV19
CDR3: CASRPQGNQETQYF
DNA: TGTGCCAGTAGACCTCAGGGGAACCAAGAGACCCAGTACTTC

D: .
J: TRBJ1-1
size: .
V: TRBV7-3
CDR3: CASRSLREGGLDTEAFF
DNA: TGTGCCAGCAGATCACTCCGGGAAGGGGGTTTGGACACTGAAGCTTTCTTT

D: .
J: TRBJ2-5
size: .
V: TRBV29-1
CDR3: CSVEDLGAGETQYF
DNA: TGCAGCGTTGAAGATCTAGGTGCCGGGGAGACCCAGTACTTC

D: .
J: TRBJ1-6
size: .
V: TRBV28
CDR3: CASTQINSPLHF
DNA: TGTGCCAGCACCCAGATTAATTCACCCCTCCACTTT

D: .
J: TRBJ1-6
size: .
V: TRBV11-2
CDR3: CASSPDSYNSPLHF
DNA: TGTGCCAGCAGCCCCGACAGCTATAATTCACCCCTCCACTTT

D: TRBD2
J: TRBJ2-7
size: .
V: TRBV24-1
CDR3: CATSGGGGTVYEQYF
DNA: TGTGCCACCAGTGGAGGCGGGGGTACCGTTTACGAGCAGTACTTC

D: .
J: TRBJ1-1
size: .
V: TRBV7-2
CDR3: CASSLGGGSNTEAFF
DNA: TGTGCCAGCAGCTTAGGAGGTGGCAGCAACACTGAAGCTTTCTTT

D: .
J: TRBJ2-6
size: .
V: TRBV7-2
CDR3: CASSLARLAGANVLTF
DNA: TGTGCCAGCAGCTTAGCGAGACTAGCTGGGGCCAACGTCCTGACTTTC

D: TRBD1
J: TRBJ1-6
size: .
V: TRBV7-9
CDR3: CASTHLSLGTGDRPLHF
DNA: TGTGCCAGCACCCATCTTTCACTCGGGACAGGGGATAGACCCCTCCACTTT

D: .
J: TRBJ1-6
size: .
V: TRBV4-1
CDR3: CASSPSGGRNSPLHF
DNA: TGCGCCAGCAGCCCATCAGGAGGGAGGAATTCACCCCTCCACTTT

D: TRBD2
J: TRBJ2-1
size: .
V: TRBV7-2
CDR3: CASSLGLAGGQGEQFF
DNA: TGTGCCAGCAGCTTAGGGCTAGCGGGAGGCCAGGGTGAGCAGTTCTTC

D: TRBD2
J: TRBJ2-3
size: .
V: TRBV7-6
CDR3: CASSTPGLASTDTQYF
DNA: TGTGCCAGCAGCACCCCAGGACTAGCTAGCACAGATACGCAGTATTTT

D: TRBD2
J: TRBJ2-7
size: once
V: TRBV28
CDR3: CVSGGNQFAYEQYF
DNA: TGTGTTAGCGGGGGGAACCAATTCGCATACGAGCAGTACTTC

D: .
J: TRBJ2-1
size: .
V: TRBV6-5
CDR3: CASSYSVALGNEQFF
DNA: TGTGCCAGCAGTTACTCGGTAGCTCTGGGCAATGAGCAGTTCTTC

D: TRBD1
J: TRBJ1-1
size: .
V: TRBV5-1
CDR3: CASSLTGQGGTEAFF
DNA: TGCGCCAGCAGCTTGACGGGACAGGGTGGCACTGAAGCTTTCTTT

D: TRBD1
J: TRBJ1-2
size: .
V: TRBV4-3
CDR3: CASSQEPGTAYGYTF
DNA: TGCGCCAGCAGCCAAGAGCCCGGGACAGCTTATGGCTACACCTTC

D: .
J: TRBJ1-2
size: .
V: TRBV28
CDR3: CASSLNRYGYTF
DNA: TGTGCCAGCAGTTTGAATCGGTATGGCTACACCTTC

D: TRBD2
J: TRBJ2-7
size: .
V: TRBV27
CDR3: CASSLLAGEYEQYF
DNA: TGTGCCAGCAGTTTACTAGCGGGGGAGTACGAGCAGTACTTC

D: TRBD1
J: TRBJ2-7
size: few
V: TRBV19
CDR3: CASSKQGQGLDEQYF
DNA: TGTGCCAGTAGTAAGCAGGGACAGGGCCTTGACGAGCAGTACTTC

D: .
J: TRBJ2-7
size: .
V: TRBV4-2
CDR3: CASSQRGLGTGTAKPYEQYF
DNA: TGTGCCAGCAGCCAAAGGGGGCTAGGGACCGGGACTGCGAAACCCTACGAGCAGTACTTC

D: TRBD1
J: TRBJ1-2
size: .
V: TRBV14
CDR3: CASSQVGQATDGYTF
DNA: TGTGCCAGCAGCCAAGTGGGACAGGCGACGGATGGCTACACCTTC

D: .
J: TRBJ1-3
size: .
V: TRBV7-9
CDR3: CASSTLVGAGNTIYF
DNA: TGTGCCAGCAGCACTCTCGTAGGGGCTGGAAACACCATATATTTT

D: .
J: TRBJ1-2
size: .
V: TRBV29-1
CDR3: CSVEPDSGYTF
DNA: TGCAGCGTTGAACCGGACAGTGGCTACACCTTC

D: TRBD1
J: TRBJ1-1
size: once
V: TRBV9
CDR3: CASSEADRGRFRNTEAFF
DNA: TGTGCCAGCAGCGAGGCCGACAGGGGAAGGTTCCGGAACACTGAAGCTTTCTTT

D: .
J: TRBJ2-4
size: .
V: TRBV7-2
CDR3: CASSPDAGGIQYF
DNA: TGTGCCAGCAGCCCCGACGCGGGTGGCATTCAGTACTTC

D: .
J: TRBJ2-2
size: .
V: TRBV6-5
CDR3: CASSYDKATGELFF
DNA: TGTGCCAGCAGTTACGACAAAGCCACCGGGGAGCTGTTTTTT

D: TRBD1
J: TRBJ1-4
size: few
V: TRBV15
CDR3: CATSRDTGQGTPHLTNEKLFF
DNA: TGTGCCACCAGCAGAGACACCGGACAGGGTACCCCACACCTGACTAATGAAAAACTGTTTTTT

D: TRBD2
J: TRBJ2-2
size: .
V: TRBV11-1
CDR3: CASSPGLAEPGELFF
DNA: TGTGCCAGCAGCCCGGGACTAGCGGAACCCGGGGAGCTGTTTTTT

D: TRBD1
J: TRBJ1-6
size: .
V: TRBV27
CDR3: CASSHLPGQGASPLHF
DNA: TGTGCCAGCAGCCACCTCCCGGGACAGGGCGCTTCACCCCTCCACTTT

D: .
J: TRBJ2-3
size: .
V: TRBV6-6
CDR3: CASSYRVERGTDTQYF
DNA: TGTGCCAGCAGTTACCGCGTCGAGCGCGGCACAGATACGCAGTATTTT

D: .
J: TRBJ2-2
size: .
V: TRBV6-6
CDR3: CASSLTGELFF
DNA: TGTGCCAGCAGCCTCACCGGGGAGCTGTTTTTT